Listed below are T cell receptor beta chains from one sample, sequenced in a study of blood T cell repertoires in COVID-19. Sequencing was performed with immunoSEQ multiplex PCR; in TCRdb, only in-frame clones are kept and a portion is missing. The sample lists some 120,000 clones, about 80% occurring once. Material: peripheral blood. The receptors here all came from a man aged 60 to 75 with acute or convalescent COVID-19. The CDR3 runs from the conserved cysteine through the conserved F or W. The D gene is left open where the match is weak.

13	TRBV6-6	TRBJ2-7	TRBD2	TGTGCCAGCAGTTACGCTCCGGGGGGGGAGCGGTACTTC	CASSYAPGGERYF
13	TRBV7-3	TRBJ2-3	TRBD2	TGTGCCAGCAGGCCAGCGGGATGGGATACGCAGTATTTT	CASRPAGWDTQYF
14	TRBV7-8	TRBJ2-1	.	TGTGCCAGCAGCTTAAGACAGGTACCCAATGAGCAGTTCTTC	CASSLRQVPNEQFF
16	TRBV6-6	TRBJ2-3	.	TGTGCCAGCAGCCCGGGGGGCAGGGACGGCCCAGATACGCAGTATTTT	CASSPGGRDGPDTQYF
15	TRBV7-3	TRBJ1-4	.	TGTGCCAGCAGCGCCTCAGGGCGACCTAATGAAAAACTGTTTTTT	CASSASGRPNEKLFF
15	TRBV5-1	TRBJ2-1	TRBD2	TGCGCCAGCAGCTTGGCACTAGCGGGACTCAATGAGCAGTTCTTC	CASSLALAGLNEQFF
15	TRBV4-1	TRBJ1-2	TRBD1	TGCGCCAGCAGCCAAGAAGGGACAGGGAACGGTGGCTACACCTTC	CASSQEGTGNGGYTF
15	TRBV28	TRBJ1-3	.	TGTGCCAGCAGCCCTGTTACACAGACTGGAAACACCATATATTTT	CASSPVTQTGNTIYF
13	TRBV2	TRBJ1-2	.	TGTGCCAGCACTACAACAGGGTACGGCGGCTACACCTTC	CASTTTGYGGYTF
19	TRBV30	TRBJ2-1	TRBD2	TGTGCCTGGTCGGGCCAGGGGCTAGCGGGAGGGCATCGGTACAATGAGCAGTTCTTC	CAWSGQGLAGGHRYNEQFF